This T cell receptor beta chain is drawn from a study of T and B cells in COVID-19 patients. Only a few counts were recorded for this clonotype. V lost 6 bases and J 4 bases, leaving 15 bases between the germline ends. The CDR3 runs 14 residues. The germline CDR1 and CDR2 sequences are MNHEY and SVGAGI. BIOMED2 TRB-A/B primer pools were used in multiplex TRB PCR. TCRdb re-called the multiplex PCR reads through MiXCR, storing one row per CDR3 protein. The sample holds 20,000 to 30,000 distinct CDR3 sequences, about 33% seen once. TRB was amplified from approximately 250-480 ng of blood genomic DNA. V is TRBV6-5 and J is TRBJ1-2, with a tentative D call TRBD1 (6 bases). The TCR comes from a human donor who had recovered from COVID-19. Sequencing was performed on blood. Here the CDR3 DNA reads TGTGCCAGCAGCCACGGCCACAGGGTCTATGGCTACACCTTC. Its translation is CASSHGHRVYGYTF.